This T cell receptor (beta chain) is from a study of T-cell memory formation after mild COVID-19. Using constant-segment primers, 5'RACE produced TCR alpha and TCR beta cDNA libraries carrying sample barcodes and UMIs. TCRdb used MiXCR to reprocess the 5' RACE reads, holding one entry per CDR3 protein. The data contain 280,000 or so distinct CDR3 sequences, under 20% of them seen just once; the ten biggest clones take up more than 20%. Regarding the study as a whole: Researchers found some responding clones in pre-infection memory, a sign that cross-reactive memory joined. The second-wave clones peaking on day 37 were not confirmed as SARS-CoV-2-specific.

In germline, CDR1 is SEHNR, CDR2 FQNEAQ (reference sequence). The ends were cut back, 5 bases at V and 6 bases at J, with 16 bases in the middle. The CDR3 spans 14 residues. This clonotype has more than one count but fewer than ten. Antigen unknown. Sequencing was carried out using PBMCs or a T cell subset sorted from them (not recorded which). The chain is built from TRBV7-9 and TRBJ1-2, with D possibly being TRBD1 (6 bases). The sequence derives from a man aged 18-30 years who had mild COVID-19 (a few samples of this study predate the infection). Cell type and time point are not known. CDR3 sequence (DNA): TGTGCCAGCAGCCCAAACCCGGACAGCGATGGCTACACCTTC. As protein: CASSPNPDSDGYTF.